This T cell receptor beta chain was sequenced during a study of beta chain features in type 1 diabetes. General observations from the study: VDJ junctions in type 1 diabetes patients carried more deletions and fewer insertions.

The table lists this clone with a few counts. What it binds is not known. Expressed TCRB transcripts were sequenced because the entire RNA isolate underwent reverse transcription. TCRdb keeps only in-frame clones here, not all; method: immunoSEQ multiplex PCR. This table has around 140,000 clones, more than 9% appearing once. V was cut by 6 bases and J by 7 bases, with 13 bases left in between. The germline gives CDR1 MNHNS, CDR2 SASEGT. The CDR3 covers 13 residues. Per donor, one heparinised blood draw averaged about 116 mL. The chain uses TRBV6-1 and TRBJ2-4; D gene ambiguous. This receptor was identified in a man younger than 30 in good health. Sequences were obtained from naive CD4+ T cells from blood. The CDR3 DNA sequence: TGTGCCAGCAGCGACATGGATGGGAACATTCAGTACTTC. This translates into CASSDMDGNIQYF.